A single sample is the source of the 27 T cell receptor beta chains below, sequenced in a study of vaccination effects on CD4 cells after COVID-19. The antigens for these receptors are not known. Profiled with immunoSEQ multiplex PCR; TCRdb holds only in-frame clones, not every one. The data hold about 52,000 clones, with roughly 73% observed a single time. Ahead of sequencing, the ViraFEST assay grew antigen-specific CD4+ T cells using viral peptide pools. Once cultured for under 11 days, the cells underwent separation to obtain CD4+ T cells. None of the vaccinated had previously contracted SARS-CoV-2, and their nucleocapsid antibodies tested negative. The sample was CD4+ T cells from PBMCs cultured with HCoV-OC43 spike peptides, taken before COVID-19 vaccination. Subset given: HCoV-OC43 spike overlapping peptide pool stimulation. Receptor source: a human donor who received a COVID-19 vaccine.

The table lists this clone with a few counts. CDR3 sequence (DNA): TGTGCCAGCAATGGGGACAGCCACTCTGGAAACACCATATATTTT. Its translation: CASNGDSHSGNTIYF. The chain is built from TRBV2 and TRBJ1-3; the match to TRBD1 covers 7 bases. The J segment lost 0 bases and the V segment lost 7 bases, leaving 6 bases of the junction unmatched. Germline-derived CDR1 and CDR2 are SNHLY and FYNNEI. This CDR3 has 15 residues.

This clone was counted a few times. The J gene is TRBJ1-3, the V gene TRBV7-2; a weak D match, TRBD1 (5 bases). The CDR3 contains 15 residues. Trimming removed 0 bases from V and 4 bases from J, with 10 bases in between. Germline V gives CDR1 SGHTA, CDR2 FQGNSA. In nucleotides, the CDR3 is TGTGCCAGCAGCTTAGCGTGGGGGGTCGGAAACACCATATATTTT. This gives the protein CASSLAWGVGNTIYF.

V and J are TRBV5-1 and TRBJ2-1; maybe TRBD1 (5 bases). The CDR3 contains 19 residues. Between the trimmed V and J ends, which lost 0 bases and 4 bases, there was a span of 23 bases. From germline, CDR1 is SGHRS and CDR2 YFSETQ. Here the CDR3 reads CASSLEAPRGATFYNEQFF. DNA of the CDR3: TGCGCCAGCAGCTTGGAGGCTCCTCGTGGGGCGACATTTTACAATGAGCAGTTCTTC.

The chain recombines TRBV19 with TRBJ2-2; D perhaps matches TRBD2 (7 bases). Trimming cost V 6 bases and J 0 bases, with 14 bases left between them. The CDR3 covers 16 residues. Germline V gene sequence: CDR1 LNHDA, CDR2 SQIVND (reference sequence). CDR3 sequence (DNA): TGTGCCAGTAGGAAGGGGGGGACGGCGAACACCGGGGAGCTGTTTTTT. Its protein is CASRKGGTANTGELFF.

The chain employs TRBV6-5 and TRBJ2-2, with TRBD1 matching 10 bases. The germline CDR1 and CDR2 sequences are MNHEY and SVGAGI. This CDR3 comprises 14 residues. Unmatched junction bases numbered 3, after V lost 6 bases and J lost 5 bases. CDR3: CASRRTGGTGELFF. For the CDR3, the DNA is TGTGCCAGCAGGCGGACAGGGGGAACCGGGGAGCTGTTTTTT.

V is TRBV6-1 and J is TRBJ1-3; no clear D gene. This CDR3 is built from 16 residues. Germline values: CDR1 MNHNS, CDR2 SASEGT. Trimming cost V 3 bases and J 0 bases, with 12 bases left between them. CDR3 DNA: TGTGCCAGCAGTGAGGGAACTTACGGCTCTGGAAACACCATATATTTT. Amino acids: CASSEGTYGSGNTIYF.

The chain recombines TRBV5-1 with TRBJ2-3, with a weak D call TRBD1 (6 bases). Germline V lookup: CDR1 SGHRS, CDR2 YFSETQ. V was trimmed by 4 bases and J by 1 base, leaving 16 bases between them. This CDR3 is built from 16 residues. The CDR3, as DNA: TGCGCCAGCAGCGAGGTGGCAGCAGGGGGCACAGATACGCAGTATTTT. Its protein is CASSEVAAGGTDTQYF. Looking up the rest from reference TRBV5-1 and TRBJ2-3 gives the full variable domain: KAGVTQTPRYLIKTRGQQVTLSCSPISGHRSVSWYQQTPGQGLQFLFEYFSETQRNKGNFPGRFSGRQFSNSRSEMNVSTLELGDSALYLCASSEVAAGGTDTQYFGPGTRLTVL.

The V and J genes are TRBV7-2 and TRBJ1-3; D not certain. The V end was cut by 10 bases, the J end by 2 bases, with 18 bases between. Germline CDR1 and CDR2: SGHTA and FQGNSA. CDR3 length: 15 amino acids. The CDR3 here is CATSPHGRTGNTIYF. The CDR3 DNA reads as TGTGCCACCTCACCCCACGGGAGAACTGGAAACACCATATATTTT.

This sequence joins TRBV30 and TRBJ1-2, with 8 bases matching TRBD1. Germline assignment: CDR1 GTSNPN and CDR2 SVGIG (reference sequence). The CDR3 spans 14 residues. Unmatched junction bases numbered 7, after V lost 3 bases and J lost 4 bases. CDR3 region: CAWSRTGPSYGYTF. DNA of the CDR3: TGTGCCTGGAGCCGGACAGGGCCGAGCTATGGCTACACCTTC.

This chain links TRBV5-1 with TRBJ2-2; tentative D call: TRBD1 (6 bases). Germline V gene data show CDR1 as SGHRS and CDR2 as YFSETQ. CDR3 length: 16 residues. V lost 0 bases and J 2 bases, leaving 11 bases between the germline ends. The CDR3 reads CASSLDGTINTGELFF. CDR3 bases: TGCGCCAGCAGCTTGGACGGGACAATTAACACCGGGGAGCTGTTTTTT.

This chain links TRBV5-1 with TRBJ1-5; 10 positions match TRBD1. The germline V gene encodes CDR1 SGHRS and CDR2 YFSETQ. J was trimmed by 2 bases and V by 2 bases; bases with no gene match: 1. The CDR3 extends over 15 amino acids. Here the CDR3 DNA reads TGCGCCAGCAGCTTCGGGACAGGGGGCAATCAGCCCCAGCATTTT. Protein product: CASSFGTGGNQPQHF.

The chain recombines TRBV27 with TRBJ2-5; TRBD2 aligns across 14 bases. The length of the CDR3 is 16 residues. V lost 5 bases and J lost 5; bases outside the gene matches: 7. CDR1 and CDR2 (germline): MNHEY, SMNVEV (reference sequence). The CDR3 is CASSTRLAGGWETQYF. The CDR3, as DNA: TGTGCCAGCAGTACCAGACTAGCGGGGGGGTGGGAGACCCAGTACTTC.

V is TRBV6-2 or TRBV6-3 and J is TRBJ2-2, with D perhaps TRBD1 (5 bases). V gave up 2 bases and J gave up 5 bases, with 9 bases separating them. The CDR3 loop spans 14 amino acids. The V gene's germline CDR1 is MNHEY and CDR2 SVGEGT. The CDR3 DNA reads TGTGCCAGCAGTTACGGGGCCTTAACCGGGGAGCTGTTTTTT. It is translated as CASSYGALTGELFF.

CDR3 protein: CASSTSADTQYF. For the CDR3, the DNA is TGTGCCAGCTCGACGTCGGCAGATACGCAGTATTTT. The V call is TRBV28, the J call TRBJ2-3; D gene ambiguous. Trimming removed 8 bases at V and 4 bases at J, with 10 bases between. The CDR3 runs to 12 residues. In germline, CDR1 is MDHEN, CDR2 SYDVKM.

This clone was seen more than once but under ten times. The V and J genes are TRBV30 and TRBJ1-1, with D possibly being TRBD1 (5 bases). Germline V gives CDR1 GTSNPN, CDR2 SVGIG (reference sequence). V lost 2 bases to trimming and J lost 1 base, with 17 bases between them. The CDR3 runs to 16 residues. The CDR3 nucleotides are TGTGCCTGGAGTCTAATGGCTCAGGGTTCGAACACTGAAGCTTTCTTT. Translating it yields CAWSLMAQGSNTEAFF.

This chain connects TRBV4-3 to TRBJ1-3; TRBD1 is a possible D gene (6 bases). The germline V gene encodes CDR1 LGHNA and CDR2 YSLEER. V was pared by 3 bases and J by 2 bases, with 17 bases between. The CDR3 extends over 17 amino acids. The CDR3 bases are TGCGCCAGCAGCCAGAACCTTCCACAGGGAACTGGAAACACCATATATTTT. It encodes CASSQNLPQGTGNTIYF.

The chain couples TRBV6-5 to TRBJ1-5; tentative D call: TRBD1 (5 bases). Germline V lookup: CDR1 MNHEY, CDR2 SVGAGI. This CDR3 is 13 amino acids long. V was pared by 6 bases and J by 3 bases, with 9 bases between. CDR3 loop: CASRAGYNQPQHF. CDR3 in DNA: TGTGCCAGCAGGGCAGGGTACAATCAGCCCCAGCATTTT.

This clone was picked up one time. The V gene is TRBV7-2, the J gene TRBJ1-3; D perhaps matches TRBD1 (5 bases). The CDR3 contains 14 residues. Between the trimmed V and J ends, which lost 4 bases and 10 bases, there was a span of 17 bases. Germline CDR1 reads SGHTA; CDR2 reads FQGNSA. CDR3 DNA sequence: TGTGCCAGCAGCTCTGTCCGGGACCACAAAACCATATATTTT. Translated, it gives CASSSVRDHKTIYF.

J is TRBJ2-4 and V is TRBV2; either TRBD1 or TRBD2 may fit D (5 bases each). The germline gives CDR1 SNHLY, CDR2 FYNNEI. The CDR3 length is 13 residues. Trimming removed 6 bases from V and 7 bases from J, with 13 bases in between. The CDR3 sequence is CASRYDSGNIQYF. In nucleotides, the CDR3 is TGTGCCAGCAGATACGACAGCGGCAACATTCAGTACTTC.

The chain recombines TRBV24-1 with TRBJ2-3, with a weak D call TRBD1 (7 bases). Germline CDR1 is KGHDR and CDR2 is SFDVKD. Trimming cost V 3 bases and J 6 bases, with 18 bases left between them. The CDR3 is made up of 16 amino acids. The CDR3, as DNA: TGTGCCACCAGTGATACCTCGGCGGAGGGGGCCGATACGCAGTATTTT. Translated, it gives CATSDTSAEGADTQYF.

The rearrangement uses TRBV6-5 and TRBJ1-2, with no clear D. The V and J ends lost 2 bases and 0 bases respectively, with 4 bases between them. This CDR3 is built from 13 residues. The germline CDR1 and CDR2 sequences are MNHEY and SVGAGI. CDR3 bases: TGTGCCAGCAGTTACAGGGCTAACTATGGCTACACCTTC. Translating it yields CASSYRANYGYTF.

The V call is TRBV5-6, the J call TRBJ2-3, with a possible D match to TRBD1 (6 bases). The V end was cut by 3 bases, the J end by 4 bases, with 12 bases between. This CDR3 is 14 amino acids long. The germline V gene has CDR1 SGHDT and CDR2 YYEEEE. CDR3 amino acids: CASSSSRGSDTQYF. In DNA form, the CDR3 reads TGTGCCAGCAGCTCATCCAGGGGATCAGATACGCAGTATTTT. Variable domain in full (rest from reference TRBV5-6 and TRBJ2-3): DAGVTQSPTHLIKTRGQQVTLRCSPKSGHDTVSWYQQALGQGPQFIFQYYEEEERQRGNFPDRFSGHQFPNYSSELNVNALLLGDSALYLCASSSSRGSDTQYFGPGTRLTVL.

The chain is built from TRBV12-3 or TRBV12-4 and TRBJ1-1, with D possibly being TRBD1 (6 bases). V was pared by 8 bases and J by 7 bases, with 17 bases between. This CDR3 spans 13 amino acids. The CDR3 protein is CASRRSGGSEAFF. CDR3 DNA: TGTGCCAGCCGGAGGTCGGGGGGCAGTGAAGCTTTCTTT.

This clone was found a few times. This CDR3 is CASSLSGGPYEQYV. As DNA, the CDR3 is TGCGCCAGCAGCTTAAGCGGGGGACCCTACGAGCAGTACGTC. The J gene is TRBJ2-7, the V gene TRBV5-1; 8 bases align to TRBD2. V was pared by 2 bases and J by 2 bases, with 3 bases of the junction left unmatched. Germline assignment: CDR1 SGHRS and CDR2 YFSETQ. The CDR3 sequence is 14 residues long.

This clone came up once. The gene calls are TRBV6-2 or TRBV6-3 and TRBJ2-7; D is ambiguous. V was clipped by 6 bases and J by 3 bases, with 12 bases between them. The CDR3 runs 13 residues. The germline CDR1 and CDR2 sequences are MNHEY and SVGEGT. CDR3 in DNA: TGTGCCAGCAGCGACGGATCGTACTACGAGCAGTACGTC. Translating gives CASSDGSYYEQYV.

The rearrangement uses TRBV2 and TRBJ1-2, with D possibly being TRBD1 (5 bases). The CDR3 contains 14 residues. The germline V and J ends were trimmed by 4 bases and 4 bases, with 13 bases remaining between them. The V gene's germline CDR1 is SNHLY and CDR2 FYNNEI. This CDR3 is CASSVGPGGYGYTF. CDR3 DNA sequence: TGTGCCAGCAGTGTGGGGCCGGGGGGCTATGGCTACACCTTC.

The gene calls are TRBV24-1 and TRBJ2-3; maybe TRBD1 (6 bases). Between the trimmed V and J ends, which lost 0 bases and 0 bases, there was a span of 15 bases. The CDR3 length is 18 residues. The germline gives CDR1 KGHDR, CDR2 SFDVKD. CDR3 DNA: TGTGCCACCAGTGATTTGGGGCCAGGGGTGGGTAGCACAGATACGCAGTATTTT. It codes for CATSDLGPGVGSTDTQYF.